This TCR beta chain was captured in a study of cytomegalovirus exposure and HLA in healthy donors. J was trimmed by 0 bases and V by 3 bases; bases with no gene match: 6. The CDR3 runs 19 residues. Germline V lookup: CDR1 LGHNA, CDR2 YNFKEQ. PCR involved 60 Vbeta and 13 Jbeta primers. Profiling relied on immunoSEQ multiplex PCR, and the TCRdb table lists in-frame clones only, not all of them. The sample has 110,000 to 150,000 clones; about four fifths are singletons. V gene TRBV4-2 combines with J gene TRBJ2-2, with 14 bases aligning to TRBD2. Sequencing was done on a sample of PBMCs. The receptor comes from a male donor in good health and CMV-seropositive. This CDR3 reads CASSHGTSGSDANTGELFF. CDR3 sequence (DNA): TGTGCCAGCAGCCACGGGACTAGCGGGAGTGACGCGAACACCGGGGAGCTGTTTTTT.